This T cell receptor beta chain was profiled in a study of CD8 T cells in ankylosing spondylitis. Points from the study as a whole: Relatively scarce in peripheral blood, disease-linked clones were CD8+.

Germline values: CDR1 MDHEN, CDR2 SYDVKM. The CDR3 covers 14 residues. Trimming stripped 2 bases from V and 2 bases from J, with 9 bases between. As regards this clonotype: Its antigen is undetermined.

TCRdb reanalysed the 5' RACE reads using MiXCR and keeps one entry per CDR3 protein. The sample holds some 140,000 distinct CDR3 sequences, 7% to 10% seen once. This clonotype was sampled from a male donor with ankylosing spondylitis. The sample comprised synovial fluid, either unsorted or a sorted T cell fraction (not recorded which). The chain uses TRBV28 and TRBJ1-2; D is perhaps TRBD1 (5 bases). The CDR3: CASSLPGRNYGYTF. The DNA for the CDR3 is TGTGCCAGCAGTTTACCGGGACGGAACTATGGCTACACCTTC.